Given below is one T cell receptor beta chain in context. Clones were read by immunoSEQ multiplex PCR, and TCRdb kept only the in-frame ones, dropping some. The sample holds around 260,000 clones; 87% are singletons and the top ten take 1.5%. These data originate in a study of blood T cell repertoires in COVID-19. The specimen was peripheral blood. This sequence was found in a woman aged 40 to 55 who had recovered from COVID-19.

CDR3 DNA: TGCGCCAGCAGCTTGGCCAACTACAGGGCCGCGAACACTGAAGCTTTCTTT. It encodes CASSLANYRAANTEAFF. This chain joins TRBV5-1 and TRBJ1-1, with D perhaps TRBD1 (6 bases). Trimming pared 0 bases from V and 1 base from J, leaving 16 bases between. Germline CDR1 SGHRS, CDR2 YFSETQ. The CDR3 spans 17 residues.